These 20 T cell receptor beta chains were all obtained from the same sample, sequenced in a study of cytomegalovirus exposure and HLA in healthy donors. Data came from immunoSEQ multiplex PCR; TCRdb stores just in-frame clones and leaves some out. The sample shows about 260,000 clones, less than 95% of them seen only once. The sample taken for sequencing was PBMCs. The receptors come from a woman in her 30s in good health and CMV-seronegative.

The chain joins TRBV28 to TRBJ2-7, with D unresolved. Trimming removed 3 bases from V and 0 bases from J, with 15 bases in between. Germline V gene lookup returns CDR1 MDHEN and CDR2 SYDVKM. The CDR3 covers 16 residues. The CDR3 protein is CASSFLGKGNSYEQYF. The CDR3 DNA reads TGTGCCAGCAGTTTTTTAGGGAAAGGAAACTCCTACGAGCAGTACTTC.

CDR3 sequence (DNA): TGTGCCAGCAGCTTAGGGAGTTATGGTGACCAAGAGACCCAGTACTTC. Translation gives CASSLGSYGDQETQYF. The chain has TRBV7-6 and TRBJ2-5; D is undetermined. V was cut by 1 base and J by 0 bases, with 12 bases left in between. Germline V CDR1 and CDR2: SGHVS, FNYEAQ. The CDR3 extends over 16 amino acids.

The chain recombines TRBV27 with TRBJ2-2, with D perhaps TRBD1 or TRBD2 (5 bases each). V was shortened by 2 bases and J by 7 bases, with 17 bases between the two germline ends. Germline CDR1 reads MNHEY; CDR2 reads SMNVEV (reference sequence). This CDR3 region has 16 residues. CDR3 sequence (DNA): TGTGCCAGCAGTTTAAACCTGGGGCTAGCTTTCGGGGAGCTGTTTTTT. It specifies CASSLNLGLAFGELFF.

This chain joins TRBV9 and TRBJ2-7; TRBD1 might be the D (5 bases). Trimming stripped 3 bases from V and 2 bases from J, with 9 bases between. Germline assignment: CDR1 SGDLS and CDR2 YYNGEE. This CDR3 comprises 13 residues. For the CDR3, the DNA is TGTGCCAGCAGCGAGGGGCTAGCCTACGAGCAGTACTTC. Protein product: CASSEGLAYEQYF.

V and J are TRBV7-3 and TRBJ2-2, with D perhaps matching TRBD2 (6 bases). Germline loops: CDR1 SGHTA, CDR2 FQGTGA. The CDR3 spans 15 residues. V was clipped by 0 bases and J by 5 bases, with 10 bases between them. CDR3 DNA sequence: TGTGCCAGCAGCTTAACCCCTAGCGAGACCGGGGAGCTGTTTTTT. Translation: CASSLTPSETGELFF.

The CDR3 spells CSVAVRLQEKLFF. DNA for the CDR3: TGCAGCGTCGCTGTCAGGCTTCAGGAAAAACTGTTTTTT. The genes are TRBV29-1 and TRBJ1-4; unclear D gene. Trimming cost V 6 bases and J 8 bases, with 16 bases left between them. The CDR3 runs 13 residues. Per germline, CDR1 SQVTM and CDR2 ANQGSEA.

The V gene is TRBV13, the J gene TRBJ2-3; TRBD1 matches 11 bases. The junction had 8 bases not matched to a gene; V was cut back by 5 bases and J by 4 bases. Per germline, CDR1 PRHDT and CDR2 FYEKMQ (reference sequence). CDR3 length: 16 residues. The CDR3 bases are TGTGCCAGCAGCACAATCCGGGACAGGGGGTCAGATACGCAGTATTTT. Protein: CASSTIRDRGSDTQYF. The complete variable domain, with remaining parts taken from reference TRBV13 and TRBJ2-3, reads AAGVIQSPRHLIKEKRETATLKCYPIPRHDTVYWYQQGPGQDPQFLISFYEKMQSDKGSIPDRFSAQQFSDYHSELNMSSLELGDSALYFCASSTIRDRGSDTQYFGPGTRLTVL.

The chain has TRBV10-1 and TRBJ1-4, with no clear D. The length of the CDR3 is 12 residues. V was shortened by 4 bases and J by 15 bases, with 15 bases between the two germline ends. CDR1 and CDR2 from the germline V gene are WNHNN and SYGVQD (reference sequence). The CDR3 DNA follows: TGCGCCAGCAGTGGTCCGGGAGGGTTGTTGTTTTTT. Translation gives CASSGPGGLLFF.

V is TRBV30 and J is TRBJ2-1; 11 bases agree with TRBD2. Germline CDR1 reads GTSNPN; CDR2 reads SVGIG (reference sequence). Losses at the gene ends were 1 base for V and 14 bases for J; bases not matched to a gene: 4. The CDR3 is 12 residues long. The CDR3 coding sequence is TGTGCCTGGAGTGGACTAGCGGGATTTGAGTTCTTC. Protein product: CAWSGLAGFEFF. The full variable domain, rest sourced from reference TRBV30 and TRBJ2-1, is SQTIHQWPATLVQPVGSPLSLECTVEGTSNPNLYWYRQAAGRGLQLLFYSVGIGQISSEVPQNLSASRPQDRQFILSSKKLLLSDSGFYLCAWSGLAGFEFFGPGTRLTVL.

The rearrangement joins TRBV19 to TRBJ1-4; D is undetermined. Per the germline V gene, CDR1 is LNHDA and CDR2 is SQIVND (reference sequence). The CDR3 totals 14 residues. The V gene lost 3 bases and the J gene lost 4 bases, with 9 bases spanning the gap. DNA of the CDR3: TGTGCCAGTAGTATGGCAGGACTTAATGAAAAACTGTTTTTT. This gives the protein CASSMAGLNEKLFF.

The chain couples TRBV27 to TRBJ2-5, with a tentative D call TRBD1 (5 bases). The CDR3 contains 16 residues. CDR1 and CDR2 (germline): MNHEY, SMNVEV (reference sequence). The germline V and J ends were trimmed by 8 bases and 4 bases, with 23 bases remaining between them. In DNA, the CDR3 is TGTGCCAGCGGCCGACTGAACAGGCAAACCGTAGAGACCCAGTACTTC. It is translated as CASGRLNRQTVETQYF.

This chain links TRBV11-2 with TRBJ2-1; D perhaps matches TRBD2 (6 bases). CDR1 is SGHAT, CDR2 FQNNGV, per germline. The CDR3 totals 17 residues. With 1 base removed from V and 4 bases from J, the gap between germline ends came to 17 bases. DNA for the CDR3: TGTGCCAGCAGCTTAGCCCCCGGGACTGGGGAATACAATGAGCAGTTCTTC. It encodes CASSLAPGTGEYNEQFF. The full variable domain, its missing parts supplied by reference TRBV11-2 and TRBJ2-1, is EAGVAQSPRYKIIEKRQSVAFWCNPISGHATLYWYQQILGQGPKLLIQFQNNGVVDDSQLPKDRFSAERLKGVDSTLKIQPAKLEDSAVYLCASSLAPGTGEYNEQFFGPGTRLTVL.

V is TRBV11-2 and J is TRBJ2-7; D is perhaps TRBD2 (6 bases). This CDR3 region has 15 residues. Trimming left V 5 bases short and J 6 bases short, with 20 bases between. Germline assignment: CDR1 SGHAT and CDR2 FQNNGV. This CDR3 is CASSPPGRDRREQYF. Here the CDR3 DNA reads TGTGCCAGCAGCCCCCCAGGGCGGGACCGTCGCGAGCAGTACTTC.

The CDR3 loop is CSAVGTSGRTLQETQYF. The DNA for the CDR3 is TGCAGCGCTGTGGGGACTAGCGGGAGGACCCTCCAAGAGACCCAGTACTTC. The J gene is TRBJ2-5, the V gene TRBV29-1; 15 bases align to TRBD2. Trimming at V came to 7 bases and at J to 1 base, leaving 10 bases not matched to a gene. The CDR3 covers 17 residues. Germline loops: CDR1 SQVTM, CDR2 ANQGSEA.

The chain couples TRBV9 to TRBJ2-1; no clear D gene. V lost 4 bases to trimming and J lost 2 bases, with 4 bases between them. Germline V gene data show CDR1 as SGDLS and CDR2 as YYNGEE. The CDR3 totals 12 residues. DNA of the CDR3: TGTGCCAGCAGCCCGCCCTACAATGAGCAGTTCTTC. Protein product: CASSPPYNEQFF. Full variable domain (missing parts from reference TRBV9 and TRBJ2-1): DSGVTQTPKHLITATGQRVTLRCSPRSGDLSVYWYQQSLDQGLQFLIQYYNGEERAKGNILERFSAQQFPDLHSELNLSSLELGDSALYFCASSPPYNEQFFGPGTRLTVL.

V usage is TRBV6-5 and J usage is TRBJ2-5, with D possibly being TRBD2 (5 bases). Trimming took off 0 bases at V and 1 base at J, with 9 bases between the two ends. CDR3 size: 15 residues. CDR1 is MNHEY and CDR2 is SVGAGI in the germline V gene. CDR3 loop: CASSYSLASQETQYF. The CDR3 bases are TGTGCCAGCAGTTACTCGTTAGCGAGCCAAGAGACCCAGTACTTC.

Notes on this clone: The junction departs from the called germline gene at one end, perhaps through a read error. V is TRBV11-2 and J is TRBJ2-2, with unresolved D. Germline V CDR1 and CDR2: SGHAT, FQNNGV. This CDR3 has 13 amino acids. The CDR3: CASSLGNPGELFF. In DNA form, the CDR3 reads TGTGCCAGCAGCTTGGGGAACCCCGGGGAGCTGTTTTTT.

The CDR3 bases are TGTGCCAGCAGCCTAAAGGACATCTTCACCGGGGAGCTGTTTTTT. This codes for CASSLKDIFTGELFF. The chain couples TRBV5-6 to TRBJ2-2; D is perhaps TRBD1 (5 bases). This CDR3 comprises 15 residues. Germline V gene sequence: CDR1 SGHDT, CDR2 YYEEEE. Trimming took off 4 bases at V and 4 bases at J, with 14 bases between the two ends.

J is TRBJ1-2 and V is TRBV5-4; 7 nucleotides match TRBD1. The CDR3 runs 14 residues. Germline lookup yields CDR1 SGHNT and CDR2 YYREEE (reference sequence). Unmatched junction bases numbered 5, after V lost 5 bases and J lost 1 base. The CDR3, as DNA: TGTGCCAGCAGTTCGACAGGGATTAACTATGGCTACACCTTC. This codes for CASSSTGINYGYTF.

The V call is TRBV5-1, the J call TRBJ2-7; TRBD2 aligns across 10 bases. The CDR3 is 16 amino acids. CDR1 is SGHRS and CDR2 is YFSETQ in the germline V gene. The J segment lost 3 bases and the V segment lost 3 bases, leaving 9 bases of the junction unmatched. For the CDR3, the DNA is TGCGCCAGCAGCTCCCTTAGCCTAGCGGGAGTCTACGAGCAGTACTTC. This codes for CASSSLSLAGVYEQYF.